These 7 T cell receptor beta chains share one sample of origin, sequenced in a study of T cells after yellow fever vaccination. TCRdb re-analysed the 5' RACE reads in MiXCR, keeping a single row per CDR3 protein. The profile shows around 46,000 distinct CDR3 sequences, less than 9% of them singletons. Source: CD8+ T cells sorted from PBMCs, taken around 14 days after the first yellow fever vaccination. These receptors were collected from a man between 18 and 29 years old who received the YFV17D yellow fever vaccine.

Many counts were recorded for this clonotype. V gene TRBV28 combines with J gene TRBJ2-5; 7 bases are shared with TRBD1. With V trimmed by 7 bases and J by 5 bases, 13 bases remained unmatched. Germline-derived CDR1 and CDR2 are MDHEN and SYDVKM. This CDR3 contains 15 residues. The CDR3 is CASTSTGILRETQYF. CDR3 nucleotide sequence: TGTGCCAGCACCTCGACAGGGATTCTTCGGGAGACCCAGTACTTC. Drawing the rest from reference TRBV28 and TRBJ2-5, the complete variable domain is DVKVTQSSRYLVKRTGEKVFLECVQDMDHENMFWYRQDPGLGLRLIYFSYDVKMKEKGDIPEGYSVSREKKERFSLILESASTNQTSMYLCASTSTGILRETQYFGPGTRLLVL.

This clonotype showed up many times. CDR3 protein: CSVEGALAGDNEQFF. The DNA of the CDR3 is TGCAGCGTTGAAGGGGCACTAGCGGGGGACAATGAGCAGTTCTTC. The chain employs TRBV29-1 and TRBJ2-1; 11 bases line up with TRBD2. J was trimmed by 5 bases and V by 1 base; bases with no gene match: 4. From germline, CDR1 is SQVTM and CDR2 ANQGSEA. The CDR3 is 15 amino acids.

This clonotype was recorded at least ten times. The chain has TRBV29-1 and TRBJ2-1; 15 nucleotides align to TRBD2. Germline V lookup: CDR1 SQVTM, CDR2 ANQGSEA. V lost 4 bases to trimming and J lost 0 bases; unmatched junction nucleotides: 4. There are 17 residues in the CDR3. The CDR3 is CSVGGTSGGFSYNEQFF. CDR3 in DNA: TGCAGCGTTGGGGGGACTAGCGGGGGGTTCTCCTACAATGAGCAGTTCTTC.

This clonotype is labeled as medium-sized (0.01 to 0.1%). This chain uses TRBV20-1 with TRBJ2-7, with D possibly being TRBD1 (5 bases). V lost 1 base to trimming and J lost 0 bases, with 10 bases between them. The germline V gene encodes CDR1 DFQATT and CDR2 SNEGSKA (reference sequence). The CDR3 consists of 14 residues. In DNA form, the CDR3 reads TGCAGTGCTAGAGGTGGAGACAGCTCCTACGAGCAGTACGTC. It yields the protein CSARGGDSSYEQYV.

This clonotype was counted many times. This chain links TRBV12-3 or TRBV12-4 with TRBJ2-3, with D perhaps being TRBD1 or TRBD2 (5 bases each). V was pared by 3 bases and J by 0 bases, with 16 bases between. This CDR3 is built from 17 residues. The CDR3 loop is CASSFSGQTGSTDTQYF. The CDR3, as DNA: TGTGCCAGCAGTTTTTCGGGGCAGACCGGTAGCACAGATACGCAGTATTTT.

This clonotype was seen ten or more times. The chain recombines TRBV4-1 with TRBJ2-7; D is unclear. The CDR3 consists of 13 residues. Germline V gene sequence: CDR1 MGHRA, CDR2 YSYEKL. V was trimmed by 4 bases and J by 2 bases, leaving 9 bases between them. The CDR3 DNA follows: TGCGCCAGCAGCCCGACCGCGGCCTACGAGCAGTACTTC. Translated: CASSPTAAYEQYF.

Many counts were recorded for this clonotype. The rearrangement uses TRBV15 and TRBJ2-1, with 10 bases fitting TRBD2. Trimming removed 1 base from V and 6 bases from J; junction bases left unmatched: 6. In germline, CDR1 is LNHNV, CDR2 YYDKDF (reference sequence). CDR3 size: 16 residues. This CDR3 is CATSRGDTSGANEQFF. The CDR3 DNA reads TGTGCCACCAGCAGAGGGGACACTAGCGGGGCCAATGAGCAGTTCTTC.